This TCR beta chain was found in a study of post-analysis software for immune sequencing data. Study background: Relapsing-remitting, secondary progressive and progressive-relapsing multiple sclerosis courses were included. Broader study findings: There was significantly lower normalized Chao1 diversity in multiple sclerosis patients than in controls. Under the F measure, samples that were prepared in one batch clustered strongly together.

Sequencing libraries made from TCR beta cDNA carried unique molecular identifiers. Each batch of about 0.9 to 10 million T cells produced roughly 0.5 million cDNA molecules. TCRdb itself ran the PCR reads through MiXCR, one entry per CDR3 protein. The top ten hold more than 1.3% of the sample, which has roughly 170,000 distinct CDR3 sequences, roughly 31% seen once. This clonotype was observed a few times. Its antigen remains unidentified. The clonotype comes from a girl aged 10 to 17 with multiple sclerosis. The sequencing sample was made of blood.

In DNA, the CDR3 is TGTGCCAGCTCACCGCCCATTGGGACCCAGTACTTC. Its protein is CASSPPIGTQYF. The rearrangement joins TRBV18 to TRBJ2-7; D gene unclear. TRBJ2-5 explains the end of the DNA better; the J call may be wrong. The CDR3 spans 12 residues. CDR1 is KGHSH, CDR2 LQKENI, per germline.